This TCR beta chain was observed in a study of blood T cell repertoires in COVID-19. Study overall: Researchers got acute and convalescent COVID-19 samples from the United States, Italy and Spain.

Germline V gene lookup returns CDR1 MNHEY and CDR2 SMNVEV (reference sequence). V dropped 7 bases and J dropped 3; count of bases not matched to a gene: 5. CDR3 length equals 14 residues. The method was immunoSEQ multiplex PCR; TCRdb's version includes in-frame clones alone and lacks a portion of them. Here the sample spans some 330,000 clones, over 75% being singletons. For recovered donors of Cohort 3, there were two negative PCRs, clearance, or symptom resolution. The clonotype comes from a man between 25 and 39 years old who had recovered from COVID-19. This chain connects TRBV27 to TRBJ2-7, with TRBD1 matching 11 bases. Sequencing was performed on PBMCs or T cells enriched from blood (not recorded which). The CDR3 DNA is TGTGCCAGCACCCCCGGGACAGGGGGCTACGAGCAGTACTTC. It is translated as CASTPGTGGYEQYF.